The T cell receptor beta chain described here comes from a study of blood T cell repertoires in COVID-19. V was clipped by 6 bases and J by 8 bases; unmatched bases: 3. The CDR3 sequence is 13 residues long. The germline V gene has CDR1 MGHDK and CDR2 SYGVNS. Clones were sequenced by immunoSEQ multiplex PCR, and TCRdb holds only the in-frame ones, with some missing. The table records 400,000 to 450,000 clones, 70% to 90% of them present only once. Seattle cases were enrolled at active infection and followed longitudinally. Sequencing used peripheral blood. The sequence was collected from a man aged 18 to 30 with COVID-19, enrolled during active disease. The gene calls are TRBV25-1 and TRBJ1-6; 8 bases agree with TRBD1. The CDR3 spells CASRDRVDSPLHF. DNA for the CDR3: TGTGCCAGCAGGGACAGGGTAGATTCACCCCTCCACTTT.